This TCR beta chain was documented in a study of beta chain features in type 1 diabetes. The germline CDR1 and CDR2 sequences are SNHLY and FYNNEI. Trimming pared 6 bases from V and 6 bases from J, leaving 17 bases between. CDR3 length: 14 residues. Sequencing targeted expressed TCRB transcripts, as all isolated RNA had been reverse transcribed. TCRdb keeps only in-frame clones here, not all; method: immunoSEQ multiplex PCR. Here the sample spans 810,000 or so clones, around a sixth being singletons. The TCR sequence derives from a young woman in good health. The chain carries TRBV2 and TRBJ1-1; no reliable D call. The sequenced sample consisted of naive CD4+ T cells from blood. CDR3 DNA sequence: TGTGCCAGCAGCGAGCGGAGTCCCTCTTCTGAAGCTTTCTTT. It is translated as CASSERSPSSEAFF.